This T cell receptor (beta chain) stems from a study of neurological immune-mediated disorders. The study's findings and limits: Private repertoires in all groups were suggested, as expanded clones shared no CDR3 amino acid sequences across subjects. Multiple sclerosis patients had less TCR clonal expansion than even healthy controls, unlike HTLV-1-associated myelopathy.

Sorted libraries were made with about 1 million CD4+ or CD8+ T cells. Of note for this clonotype: Its specificity is not known.

The CDR3 is 15 amino acids. TCRdb re-analysed the 5' RACE reads in MiXCR, keeping a single row per CDR3 protein. The top ten clones hold roughly 3.5% of a sample with about 41,000 distinct CDR3 sequences, 13% to 15% of them seen once. The rearrangement joins TRBV21-1 to TRBJ2-7. TRBV21-1 is designated a pseudogene. Sequencing used CD4+ T cells from blood. The origin of this receptor is a woman in her sixties or seventies with HTLV-1-associated myelopathy (HAM/TSP). The CDR3: CASSKVHQRTYEQYF. The CDR3 DNA sequence: TGTGCCAGCAGCAAAGTTCACCAACGAACCTACGAGCAGTACTTC.